This TCR beta chain was observed in a study of shared clonotypes between healthy human individuals. About the study: Three CD4 naive, three CD4 memory, two CD8 naive and one CD8 memory plate were used per donor. Study-level points and caveats: Clonotypes which were not shared had lower generation probabilities than clonotypes that all four donors shared.

As to this clone: Its specificity is unknown. The sample carries other DNA sequences with the same CDR3.

Sorted subsets were amplified in replicate PCRs using around 200 ng DNA, 30,000 to 35,000 T cell genomes. Using immunoSEQ multiplex PCR, the repertoire was profiled, and TCRdb retains in-frame clones only, with some absent. The sample consists of around 2,000,000 clones, approximately 94% of them appearing once. Naive CD8 cells comprised CD45RO-negative, CCR7-positively selected cells, excluding terminally differentiated effector memory CD45RA+ cells. The V gene's germline CDR1 is MNHNS and CDR2 SASEGT. V lost 2 bases, J lost 7 bases, and 9 bases lay in between. The CDR3 sequence is 13 residues long.

The receptor comes from a man aged 18 to 29 in good health. V and J are TRBV6-1 and TRBJ2-1; TRBD2 is a possible D gene (5 bases). The source material was naive CD8+ T cells sorted from blood. In DNA form, the CDR3 reads TGTGCCAGCAGTGAAATAGGACTTAATGAGCAGTTCTTC. Translated, it gives CASSEIGLNEQFF.